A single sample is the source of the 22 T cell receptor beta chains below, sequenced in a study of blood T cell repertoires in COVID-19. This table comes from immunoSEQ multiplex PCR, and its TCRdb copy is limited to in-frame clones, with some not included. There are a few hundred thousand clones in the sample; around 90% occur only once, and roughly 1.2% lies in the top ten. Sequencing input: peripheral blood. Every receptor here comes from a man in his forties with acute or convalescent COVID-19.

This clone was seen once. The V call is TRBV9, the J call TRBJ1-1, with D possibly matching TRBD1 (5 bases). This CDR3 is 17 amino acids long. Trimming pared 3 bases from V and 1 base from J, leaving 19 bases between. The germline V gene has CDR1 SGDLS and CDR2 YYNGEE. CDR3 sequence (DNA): TGTGCCAGCAGCGCCAGAGCGGGGCCCAGCAAGAACACTGAAGCTTTCTTT. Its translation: CASSARAGPSKNTEAFF.

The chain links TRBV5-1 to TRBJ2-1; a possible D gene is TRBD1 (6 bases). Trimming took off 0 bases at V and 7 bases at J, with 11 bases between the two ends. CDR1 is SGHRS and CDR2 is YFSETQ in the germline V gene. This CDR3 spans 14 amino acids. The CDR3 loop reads CASSLDMGANEQFF. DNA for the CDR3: TGCGCCAGCAGCTTGGATATGGGGGCTAATGAGCAGTTCTTC.

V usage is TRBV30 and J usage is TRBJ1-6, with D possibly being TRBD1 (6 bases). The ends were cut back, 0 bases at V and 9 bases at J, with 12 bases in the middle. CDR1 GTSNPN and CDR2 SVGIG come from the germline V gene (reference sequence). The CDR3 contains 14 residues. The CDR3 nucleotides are TGTGCCTGGAGTGTAGGGGGAGGGGGTTCACCCCTCCACTTT. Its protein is CAWSVGGGGSPLHF.

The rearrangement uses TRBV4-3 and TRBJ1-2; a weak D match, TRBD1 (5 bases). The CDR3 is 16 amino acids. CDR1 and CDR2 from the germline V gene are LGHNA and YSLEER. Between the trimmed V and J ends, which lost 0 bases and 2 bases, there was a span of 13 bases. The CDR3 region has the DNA TGCGCCAGCAGCCAAGATGTGGCAAGACAGAACTATGGCTACACCTTC. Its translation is CASSQDVARQNYGYTF.

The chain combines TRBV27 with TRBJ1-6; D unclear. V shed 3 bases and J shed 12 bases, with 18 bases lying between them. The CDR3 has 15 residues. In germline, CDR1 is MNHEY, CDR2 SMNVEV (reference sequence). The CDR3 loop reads CASSFGGEGHEPLHF. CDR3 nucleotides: TGTGCCAGCAGTTTTGGCGGGGAGGGCCACGAACCCCTCCACTTT.

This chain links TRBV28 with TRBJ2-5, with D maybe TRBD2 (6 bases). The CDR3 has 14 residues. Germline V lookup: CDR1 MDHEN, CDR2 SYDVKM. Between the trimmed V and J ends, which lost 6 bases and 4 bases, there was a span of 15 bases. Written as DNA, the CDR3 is TGTGCCAGCAGCTCATCTGGAGGGGTAGAGACCCAGTACTTC. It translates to CASSSSGGVETQYF.

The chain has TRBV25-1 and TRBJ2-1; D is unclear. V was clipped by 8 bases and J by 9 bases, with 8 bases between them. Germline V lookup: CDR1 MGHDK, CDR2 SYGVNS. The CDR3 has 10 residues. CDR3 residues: CASSQFEQFF. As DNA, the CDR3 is TGTGCCAGCTCCCAGTTTGAGCAGTTCTTC.

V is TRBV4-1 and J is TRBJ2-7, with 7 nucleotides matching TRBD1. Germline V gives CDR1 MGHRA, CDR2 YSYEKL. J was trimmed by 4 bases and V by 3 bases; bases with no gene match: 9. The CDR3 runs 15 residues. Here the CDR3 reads CASSHTGTADYEQYF. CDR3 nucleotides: TGCGCCAGCAGCCACACCGGGACAGCTGATTACGAGCAGTACTTC.

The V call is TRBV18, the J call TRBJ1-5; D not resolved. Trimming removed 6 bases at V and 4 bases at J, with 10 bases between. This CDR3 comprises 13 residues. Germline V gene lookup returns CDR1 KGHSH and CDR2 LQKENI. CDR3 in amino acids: CASSWEENQPQHF. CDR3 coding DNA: TGTGCCAGCTCCTGGGAGGAAAATCAGCCCCAGCATTTT.

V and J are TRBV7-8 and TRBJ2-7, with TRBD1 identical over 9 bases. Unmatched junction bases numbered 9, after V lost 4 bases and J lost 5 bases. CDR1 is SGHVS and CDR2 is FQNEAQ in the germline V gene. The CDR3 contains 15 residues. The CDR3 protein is CASSSRDRVIHEQYF. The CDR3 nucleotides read TGTGCCAGCAGCTCAAGGGACAGGGTAATCCACGAGCAGTACTTC.

The CDR3 reads CASGNTGVGGELFF. Written as DNA, the CDR3 is TGTGCCAGCGGTAATACAGGGGTGGGCGGGGAGCTGTTTTTT. The chain is built from TRBV6-5 and TRBJ2-2; TRBD1 matches 7 bases. J lost 7 bases, V lost 8 bases, and 10 bases had no gene match. CDR3 size: 14 residues. CDR1 is MNHEY and CDR2 is SVGAGI in the germline V gene.

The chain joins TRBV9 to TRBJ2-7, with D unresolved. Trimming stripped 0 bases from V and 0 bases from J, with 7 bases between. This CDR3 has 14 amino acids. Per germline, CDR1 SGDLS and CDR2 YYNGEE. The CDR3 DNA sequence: TGTGCCAGCAGCGTAGCTCCCTCCTCCTACGAGCAGTACTTC. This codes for CASSVAPSSYEQYF.

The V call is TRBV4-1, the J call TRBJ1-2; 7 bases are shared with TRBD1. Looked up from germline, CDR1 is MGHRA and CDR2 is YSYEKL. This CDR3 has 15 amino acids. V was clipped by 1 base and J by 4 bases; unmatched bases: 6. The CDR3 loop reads CASSQVGTDLYGYTF. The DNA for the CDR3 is TGCGCCAGCAGCCAAGTGGGGACAGACCTCTATGGCTACACCTTC.

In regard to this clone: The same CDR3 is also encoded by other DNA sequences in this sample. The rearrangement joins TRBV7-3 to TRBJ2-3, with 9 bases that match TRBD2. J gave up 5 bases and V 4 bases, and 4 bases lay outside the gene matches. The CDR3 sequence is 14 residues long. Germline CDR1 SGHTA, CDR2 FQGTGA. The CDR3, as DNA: TGTGCCAGCAGCTCGGGACTAGCTGGAGATACGCAGTATTTT. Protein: CASSSGLAGDTQYF.

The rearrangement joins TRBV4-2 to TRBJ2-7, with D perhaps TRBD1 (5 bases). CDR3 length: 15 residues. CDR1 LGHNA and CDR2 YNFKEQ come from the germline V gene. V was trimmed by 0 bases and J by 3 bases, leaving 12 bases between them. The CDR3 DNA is TGTGCCAGCAGCCAAGATTACGTGGGGCACTACGAGCAGTACTTC. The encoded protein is CASSQDYVGHYEQYF.

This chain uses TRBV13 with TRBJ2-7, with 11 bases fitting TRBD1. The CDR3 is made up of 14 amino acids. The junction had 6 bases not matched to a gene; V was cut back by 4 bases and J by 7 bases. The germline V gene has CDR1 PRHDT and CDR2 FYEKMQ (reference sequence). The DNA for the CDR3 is TGTGCCAGCAGCTATAGGACAGGGGGCGGGGAGCAGTACTTC. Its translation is CASSYRTGGGEQYF.

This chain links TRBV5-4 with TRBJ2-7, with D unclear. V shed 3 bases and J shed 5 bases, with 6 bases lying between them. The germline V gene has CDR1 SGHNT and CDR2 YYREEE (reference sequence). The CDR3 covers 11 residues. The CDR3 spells CASSYDNEQYF. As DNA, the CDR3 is TGTGCCAGCAGCTATGACAACGAGCAGTACTTC. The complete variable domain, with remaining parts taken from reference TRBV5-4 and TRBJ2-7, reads ETGVTQSPTHLIKTRGQQVTLRCSSQSGHNTVSWYQQALGQGPQFIFQYYREEENGRGNFPPRFSGLQFPNYSSELNVNALELDDSALYLCASSYDNEQYFGPGTRLTVT.

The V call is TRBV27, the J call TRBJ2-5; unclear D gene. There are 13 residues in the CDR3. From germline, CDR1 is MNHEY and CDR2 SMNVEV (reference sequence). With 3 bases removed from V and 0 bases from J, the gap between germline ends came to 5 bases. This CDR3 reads CASSFLYQETQYF. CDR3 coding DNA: TGTGCCAGCAGTTTCCTGTACCAAGAGACCCAGTACTTC.

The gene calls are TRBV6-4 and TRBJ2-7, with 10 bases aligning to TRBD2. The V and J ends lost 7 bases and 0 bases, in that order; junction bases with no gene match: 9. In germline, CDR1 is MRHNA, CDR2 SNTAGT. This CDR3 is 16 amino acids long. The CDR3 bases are TGTGCCAGCAATCCCGGTCTAGCGGGGGACTCCTACGAGCAGTACTTC. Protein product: CASNPGLAGDSYEQYF.

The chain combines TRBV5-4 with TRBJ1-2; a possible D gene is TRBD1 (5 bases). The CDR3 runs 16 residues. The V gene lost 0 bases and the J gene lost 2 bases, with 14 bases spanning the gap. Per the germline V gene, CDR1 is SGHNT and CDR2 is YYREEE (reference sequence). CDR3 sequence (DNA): TGTGCCAGCAGCTTGGATGTAACAGGAGGGAACTATGGCTACACCTTC. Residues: CASSLDVTGGNYGYTF.

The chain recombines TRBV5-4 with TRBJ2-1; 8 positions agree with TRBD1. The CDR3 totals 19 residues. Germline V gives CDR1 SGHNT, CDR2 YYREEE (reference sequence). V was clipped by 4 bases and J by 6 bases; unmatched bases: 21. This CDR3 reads CASSAVRTRQGLPRNEQFF. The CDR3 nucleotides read TGTGCCAGCAGCGCCGTAAGAACCCGACAGGGGCTGCCTCGCAATGAGCAGTTCTTC. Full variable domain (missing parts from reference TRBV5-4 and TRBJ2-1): ETGVTQSPTHLIKTRGQQVTLRCSSQSGHNTVSWYQQALGQGPQFIFQYYREEENGRGNFPPRFSGLQFPNYSSELNVNALELDDSALYLCASSAVRTRQGLPRNEQFFGPGTRLTVL.

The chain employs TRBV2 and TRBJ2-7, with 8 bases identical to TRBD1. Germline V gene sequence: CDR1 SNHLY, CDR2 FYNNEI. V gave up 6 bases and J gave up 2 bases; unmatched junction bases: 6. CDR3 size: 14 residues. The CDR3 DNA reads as TGTGCCAGCAGAACCACAGGGGGAACCTACGAGCAGTACTTC. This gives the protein CASRTTGGTYEQYF. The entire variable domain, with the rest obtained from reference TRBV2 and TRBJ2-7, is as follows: EPEVTQTPSHQVTQMGQEVILRCVPISNHLYFYWYRQILGQKVEFLVSFYNNEISEKSEIFDDQFSVERPDGSNFTLKIRSTKLEDSAMYFCASRTTGGTYEQYFGPGTRLTVT.